These 13 T cell receptor beta chains were sequenced from one sample in a study. MiXCR was run by TCRdb on the 5' RACE reads, yielding one entry per CDR3 protein. The table shows roughly 69,000 distinct CDR3 sequences, with approximately 23% occurring only once. Sequenced input: memory CD4+ T cells sorted from a lymph node. The subset was: memory CD4+ T cells, CD4+CD45RO+CD25-. All receptors come from a female donor with breast cancer.

In this sample, this clonotype turned up a few times. The junction departs from the called germline gene at one end, perhaps through a read error. The genes are TRBV7-9 and TRBJ2-3; D is possibly TRBD2 (6 bases). From germline, CDR1 is SEHNR and CDR2 FQNEAQ (reference sequence). This CDR3 comprises 14 residues. The CDR3 sequence: CASSLAAYTDTQYF. The DNA of the CDR3 is TGTGCCAGCAGTTTAGCGGCTTACACAGATACGCAGTATTTT.

V usage is TRBV30 and J usage is TRBJ1-5; a weak D match, TRBD1 (5 bases). CDR1 and CDR2 (germline): GTSNPN, SVGIG (reference sequence). The CDR3 length is 18 residues. V was shortened by 1 base and J by 4 bases, with 23 bases between the two germline ends. The CDR3 sequence: CAWSAPTWGLKFNQPQHF. CDR3 sequence (DNA): TGTGCCTGGAGTGCCCCGACATGGGGACTTAAATTTAATCAGCCCCAGCATTTT.

This clonotype was observed at least ten times. This chain links TRBV20-1 with TRBJ2-3, with no clear D. V lost 5 bases, J lost 4 bases, and 19 bases lay in between. Per the germline V gene, CDR1 is DFQATT and CDR2 is SNEGSKA (reference sequence). The CDR3 runs 15 residues. CDR3 residues: CSAPGILEGPDTQYF. DNA for the CDR3: TGCAGTGCTCCTGGGATCCTCGAAGGCCCAGATACGCAGTATTTT.

This chain uses TRBV12-3 or TRBV12-4 with TRBJ1-1, with TRBD1 as a possible D gene (6 bases). This CDR3 comprises 13 residues. Trimming took 7 bases from V and 8 from J, leaving 17 bases between them. CDR3 bases: TGTGCCAGCATTAAAGGGGGGCGTGAGGAAGCTTTCTTT. Its translation: CASIKGGREEAFF.

This clonotype was detected only once. A read error may be the cause here, since a much bigger clone is one base away. V gene TRBV24-1 combines with J gene TRBJ2-1; possibly TRBD1 for D (5 bases). Germline values: CDR1 KGHDR, CDR2 SFDVKD. This CDR3 is 12 amino acids long. The chain's CDR3 is CATSGDSNGQFF. The DNA of the CDR3 is TGTGCCACCAGTGGTGACAGCAATGGGCAGTTCTTC.

Many counts were recorded for this clonotype. V and J are TRBV10-3 and TRBJ2-5; 7 nucleotides agree with TRBD1. Germline CDR1 reads ENHRY; CDR2 reads SYGVKD. V shed 10 bases and J 5 bases; nucleotides not matched to a gene: 16. This CDR3 is built from 15 residues. The CDR3 coding sequence is TGTGCCACCCAGACTTTAAGGGACAGCTGGGAGACCCAGTACTTC. This gives the protein CATQTLRDSWETQYF.

V gene TRBV7-2 combines with J gene TRBJ1-1, with TRBD1 as a possible D gene (6 bases). Germline values: CDR1 SGHTA, CDR2 FQGNSA. V was clipped by 8 bases and J by 4 bases, with 14 bases between them. The CDR3 length is 13 residues. CDR3 amino acids: CASARGRSTEAFF. CDR3 DNA sequence: TGTGCCAGCGCCAGGGGTAGGTCCACTGAAGCTTTCTTT.

V is TRBV28 and J is TRBJ2-4; 10 bases match TRBD2. Germline CDR1 is MDHEN and CDR2 is SYDVKM. The ends lost 8 bases at V and 9 bases at J; junction bases unmatched: 16. The CDR3 is made up of 16 amino acids. The CDR3, as DNA: TGTGCCAGCTTGTCCCCCAGGCCTAGCGGGGGCGGCATTCAGTACTTC. Encoded protein: CASLSPRPSGGGIQYF.

This chain uses TRBV5-1 with TRBJ2-5; D gene uncertain. From germline, CDR1 is SGHRS and CDR2 YFSETQ. Trimming removed 4 bases at V and 4 bases at J, with 14 bases between. CDR3 length: 14 residues. CDR3 protein: CASSIGPSRETQYF. DNA for the CDR3: TGCGCCAGCAGCATCGGACCAAGCCGAGAGACCCAGTACTTC.

This chain joins TRBV12-3 or TRBV12-4 and TRBJ2-5, with D perhaps matching TRBD2 (5 bases). V gave up 3 bases and J gave up 5 bases, with 13 bases separating them. There are 14 residues in the CDR3. The CDR3 DNA sequence: TGTGCCAGCAGTTTTCAACAAGCGGAGGAGACCCAGTACTTC. As protein: CASSFQQAEETQYF.

The CDR3 reads CASSSQGAGNTIYF. The CDR3 DNA follows: TGTGCCAGCAGCTCCCAGGGGGCTGGAAACACCATATATTTT. The chain is built from TRBV7-2 and TRBJ1-3; TRBD1 aligns across 7 bases. CDR3 size: 14 residues. Germline CDR1 SGHTA, CDR2 FQGNSA. Germline trimming cut 4 bases from V and 2 bases from J; bases unmatched to any gene: 2.

V gene TRBV7-2 combines with J gene TRBJ2-3; D possibly corresponds to TRBD1 (6 bases). Between the trimmed V and J ends, which lost 5 bases and 3 bases, there was a span of 15 bases. The length of the CDR3 is 15 residues. Germline V gene data show CDR1 as SGHTA and CDR2 as FQGNSA. The CDR3 region is CASSPTGITTDTQYF. Written as DNA, the CDR3 is TGTGCCAGCAGCCCTACAGGGATTACTACAGATACGCAGTATTTT.

The chain links TRBV5-1 to TRBJ1-1; no firm D call. V lost 1 base and J 0 bases, leaving 4 bases between the germline ends. Germline CDR1 and CDR2: SGHRS and YFSETQ. This CDR3 contains 13 residues. The CDR3 DNA reads as TGCGCCAGCAGCTTGACCCTGAACACTGAAGCTTTCTTT. It codes for CASSLTLNTEAFF.